The 25 T cell receptor beta chains below all came from one sample that was sequenced in a study of shared clonotypes between healthy human individuals. Libraries were prepared by immunoSEQ multiplex PCR; TCRdb keeps only in-frame clonotypes and omits some of them. The sample lists more than 550,000 clones; around 90% were seen once. Specimen: memory CD8+ T cells from PBMCs. Sample subset: CD45RO+ cells pooled with CCR7-negative TemRA cells. Every receptor here comes from a man aged 18 to 35 in good health. Some clones in this sample may be carry-over from other donors' samples.

The V gene is TRBV28, the J gene TRBJ2-1; 11 bases match TRBD2. The CDR3 contains 16 residues. CDR1 is MDHEN, CDR2 SYDVKM, per germline. J was trimmed by 7 bases and V by 5 bases; bases with no gene match: 10. The CDR3 loop reads CASSISPGLAANEQFF. CDR3 coding DNA: TGTGCCAGCAGTATTTCGCCGGGACTAGCGGCAAATGAGCAGTTCTTC.

The chain joins TRBV9 to TRBJ1-4; D is unresolved. This CDR3 is built from 15 residues. Looked up from germline, CDR1 is SGDLS and CDR2 is YYNGEE. V was cut by 0 bases and J by 0 bases, with 6 bases left in between. Written as DNA, the CDR3 is TGTGCCAGCAGCGTAGCATCATCAACTAATGAAAAACTGTTTTTT. It specifies CASSVASSTNEKLFF.

The chain carries TRBV11-2 and TRBJ1-2; 7 bases agree with TRBD1. V gave up 1 base and J gave up 4 bases; unmatched junction bases: 3. Germline V lookup: CDR1 SGHAT, CDR2 FQNNGV. The CDR3 is 14 residues long. CDR3 protein: CASSLAPGGYGYTF. The DNA of the CDR3 is TGTGCCAGCAGCTTAGCTCCAGGGGGCTATGGCTACACCTTC.

This chain links TRBV9 with TRBJ2-2, with 9 bases aligning to TRBD1. CDR3 length: 18 amino acids. The germline gives CDR1 SGDLS, CDR2 YYNGEE. The V segment lost 4 bases and the J segment 4 bases; nucleotides outside the gene matches: 14. CDR3 in amino acids: CASSPGTGSVYGTGELFF. The CDR3 DNA follows: TGTGCCAGCAGCCCCGGGACAGGGTCAGTGTATGGCACCGGGGAGCTGTTTTTT. The full variable domain, rest sourced from reference TRBV9 and TRBJ2-2, is DSGVTQTPKHLITATGQRVTLRCSPRSGDLSVYWYQQSLDQGLQFLIQYYNGEERAKGNILERFSAQQFPDLHSELNLSSLELGDSALYFCASSPGTGSVYGTGELFFGEGSRLTVL.

The rearrangement links TRBV4-1 to TRBJ2-1, with unresolved D. Per germline, CDR1 MGHRA and CDR2 YSYEKL. Trimming removed 2 bases from V and 10 bases from J, with 6 bases in between. The CDR3 is 11 residues long. The CDR3 DNA follows: TGCGCCAGCAGCCAAAAAGGGGAGCAGTTCTTC. Encoded protein: CASSQKGEQFF.

CDR3 coding DNA: TGTGCCTGGATCGGGACAGGGGCTAGCGGGGGCCGCTCCTACAATGAGCAGTTCTTC. Protein product: CAWIGTGASGGRSYNEQFF. This rearrangement joins TRBV30 to TRBJ2-1; D may correspond to TRBD1 or TRBD2 (10 bases each). V was pared by 4 bases and J by 0 bases, with 25 bases between. The CDR3 contains 19 residues. Germline V gene data show CDR1 as GTSNPN and CDR2 as SVGIG (reference sequence).

This chain joins TRBV25-1 and TRBJ1-1, with unresolved D. The CDR3 sequence is 15 residues long. The V gene lost 1 base and the J gene lost 1 base, with 10 bases spanning the gap. Germline V gene sequence: CDR1 MGHDK, CDR2 SYGVNS. CDR3 nucleotides: TGTGCCAGCAGTGAATTGGCAGGCCCGAACACTGAAGCTTTCTTT. It encodes CASSELAGPNTEAFF.

The genes are TRBV7-6 and TRBJ2-3; TRBD2 agrees at 8 bases. CDR1 and CDR2 from the germline V gene are SGHVS and FNYEAQ. J was trimmed by 0 bases and V by 5 bases; bases with no gene match: 7. This CDR3 comprises 16 residues. CDR3 sequence: CASSGNSGGSTDTQYF. CDR3 sequence (DNA): TGTGCCAGCAGCGGAAACAGCGGGGGTAGCACAGATACGCAGTATTTT. Full variable domain (missing parts from reference TRBV7-6 and TRBJ2-3): GAGVSQSPRYKVTKRGQDVALRCDPISGHVSLYWYRQALGQGPEFLTYFNYEAQQDKSGLPNDRFSAERPEGSISTLTIQRTEQRDSAMYRCASSGNSGGSTDTQYFGPGTRLTVL.

This clone has a handful of counts. CDR3 DNA sequence: TGTGCCAGCTCACCACCGGGGGAGGCTCCCTACGAGCAGTACTTC. Translated, it gives CASSPPGEAPYEQYF. The V and J genes are TRBV18 and TRBJ2-7; perhaps TRBD2 as D (6 bases). The V end was cut by 0 bases, the J end by 2 bases, with 11 bases between. Per the germline V gene, CDR1 is KGHSH and CDR2 is LQKENI. This CDR3 is built from 15 residues.

The chain employs TRBV11-2 and TRBJ2-7, with a possible D match to TRBD2 (6 bases). This CDR3 is 15 amino acids long. Per the germline V gene, CDR1 is SGHAT and CDR2 is FQNNGV. V lost 0 bases to trimming and J lost 1 base, with 10 bases between them. CDR3 bases: TGTGCCAGCAGCTTAGAACCGGGAGCTTCCTACGAGCAGTACTTC. Its protein is CASSLEPGASYEQYF.

The chain links TRBV9 to TRBJ2-1, with D perhaps matching TRBD2 (5 bases). Trimming shortened V by 7 bases and J by 2 bases, and 7 bases separated the two germline ends. Germline V gene sequence: CDR1 SGDLS, CDR2 YYNGEE. The CDR3 contains 12 residues. The CDR3 nucleotides read TGTGCCAGCGGACTGGCCTACAATGAGCAGTTCTTC. Translating gives CASGLAYNEQFF.

The rearrangement joins TRBV30 to TRBJ2-7, with TRBD1 matching 9 bases. Germline CDR1 is GTSNPN and CDR2 is SVGIG (reference sequence). The CDR3 spans 15 residues. V was pared by 0 bases and J by 6 bases, with 9 bases of the junction left unmatched. The CDR3 reads CAWSVLPRQGGEQYF. The CDR3 coding sequence is TGTGCCTGGAGTGTATTACCCCGACAGGGGGGCGAGCAGTACTTC.

The chain recombines TRBV6-1 with TRBJ2-5, with TRBD1 as a possible D gene (6 bases). Germline V gene data show CDR1 as MNHNS and CDR2 as SASEGT. The V end lost 0 bases, the J end lost 5 bases, and 13 bases lay between the germline ends. This CDR3 comprises 15 residues. CDR3 DNA: TGTGCCAGCAGTGAAGCGCCAGGGGCTCTGGAGACCCAGTACTTC. Translated, it gives CASSEAPGALETQYF.

The chain employs TRBV19 and TRBJ1-3, with D possibly being TRBD1 (5 bases). The V end lost 5 bases, the J end lost 2 bases, and 13 bases lay between the germline ends. CDR3 length equals 15 residues. From germline, CDR1 is LNHDA and CDR2 SQIVND (reference sequence). The CDR3 region is CASSDLRGAGNTIYF. In DNA, the CDR3 is TGTGCCAGTAGTGACCTCCGAGGGGCTGGAAACACCATATATTTT.

The rearrangement joins TRBV20-1 to TRBJ1-1; D is unresolved. CDR3 size: 11 residues. Trimming removed 1 base from V and 8 bases from J, with 8 bases in between. The V gene's germline CDR1 is DFQATT and CDR2 SNEGSKA (reference sequence). CDR3 sequence: CSARVAGEAFF. CDR3 sequence (DNA): TGCAGTGCTAGAGTCGCCGGCGAAGCTTTCTTT.

The chain employs TRBV9 and TRBJ2-1; a possible D gene is TRBD1 (6 bases). Germline CDR1 SGDLS, CDR2 YYNGEE. Trimming removed 1 base from V and 4 bases from J, with 9 bases in between. This CDR3 contains 14 residues. CDR3 bases: TGTGCCAGCAGCGTATTACAGGGATACAATGAGCAGTTCTTC. Translation gives CASSVLQGYNEQFF.

The chain joins TRBV5-1 to TRBJ2-5; a possible D gene is TRBD2 (6 bases). Trimming took 0 bases from V and 0 from J, leaving 9 bases between them. CDR1 is SGHRS, CDR2 YFSETQ, per germline. The CDR3 sequence is 15 residues long. The CDR3 region has the DNA TGCGCCAGCAGCTTGGAAGCGGGCTACCAAGAGACCCAGTACTTC. This gives the protein CASSLEAGYQETQYF.

As DNA, the CDR3 is TGCGCCAGCAGTGAGTCGAGGGGCGGACTAATAGATACGCAGTATTTT. This codes for CASSESRGGLIDTQYF. The J gene is TRBJ2-3, the V gene TRBV10-1; D is possibly TRBD2 (6 bases). CDR3 length: 16 residues. The V end lost 0 bases, the J end lost 5 bases, and 15 bases lay between the germline ends. Germline V CDR1 and CDR2: WNHNN, SYGVQD (reference sequence).

The chain has TRBV12-5 and TRBJ2-1; no firm D call. The germline gives CDR1 LGHNT, CDR2 FRNRAP. This CDR3 comprises 17 residues. V lost 2 bases to trimming and J lost 0 bases, with 14 bases between them. Here the CDR3 DNA reads TGTGCTAGTGGTTTGTCAAGCCCCCGAGGCTCCTACAATGAGCAGTTCTTC. Translated, it gives CASGLSSPRGSYNEQFF.

The rearrangement links TRBV27 to TRBJ2-7, with TRBD2 as a possible D gene (5 bases). Deletions cut 2 bases from V and 11 bases from J, with 16 bases between. The V gene's germline CDR1 is MNHEY and CDR2 SMNVEV (reference sequence). The CDR3 consists of 13 residues. CDR3 amino acids: CASSLASRGKKYF. In nucleotides, the CDR3 is TGTGCCAGCAGTTTAGCCTCTCGAGGGAAGAAGTACTTC.

The chain carries TRBV2 and TRBJ2-7, with 10 positions matching TRBD1. CDR3 length: 15 residues. Germline lookup yields CDR1 SNHLY and CDR2 FYNNEI. The V segment lost 0 bases and the J segment 3 bases; nucleotides outside the gene matches: 2. CDR3 protein: CASSEAWTGGYEQYF. In nucleotides, the CDR3 is TGTGCCAGCAGTGAAGCGTGGACAGGGGGCTACGAGCAGTACTTC.

This chain joins TRBV7-9 and TRBJ2-5; a weak D match, TRBD1 (5 bases). Germline V gene lookup returns CDR1 SEHNR and CDR2 FQNEAQ (reference sequence). The ends were cut back, 1 base at V and 3 bases at J, with 12 bases in the middle. The CDR3 length is 15 residues. The CDR3 DNA sequence: TGTGCCAGCAGCTTAGTGGGTTTAGGGGAAGAGACCCAGTACTTC. Protein product: CASSLVGLGEETQYF.

The chain employs TRBV5-1 and TRBJ1-2, with D maybe TRBD1 (6 bases). CDR1 and CDR2 (germline): SGHRS, YFSETQ. The germline V and J ends were trimmed by 2 bases and 0 bases, with 23 bases remaining between them. The CDR3 totals 19 residues. This CDR3 reads CASSFRGNRVGSSNYGYTF. DNA of the CDR3: TGCGCCAGCAGCTTCAGAGGGAACAGGGTCGGATCGTCTAACTATGGCTACACCTTC.

The V gene is TRBV28, the J gene TRBJ1-4; a possible D gene is TRBD1 (5 bases). The V and J ends lost 3 bases and 8 bases respectively, with 22 bases between them. Germline V lookup: CDR1 MDHEN, CDR2 SYDVKM. This CDR3 is 17 amino acids long. CDR3 loop: CASSLGQGGRVGEKLFF. CDR3 DNA sequence: TGTGCCAGCAGTTTGGGGCAGGGTGGAAGAGTCGGGGAAAAACTGTTTTTT.

This clone was counted a single time. V gene TRBV29-1 combines with J gene TRBJ2-2; 8 nucleotides match TRBD1. The CDR3 contains 13 residues. The junction had 5 bases not matched to a gene; V was cut back by 6 bases and J by 5 bases. CDR1 is SQVTM and CDR2 is ANQGSEA in the germline V gene. CDR3 nucleotide sequence: TGCAGCGTGCAGGGGGCGCGTACCGGGGAGCTGTTTTTT. Translated: CSVQGARTGELFF.